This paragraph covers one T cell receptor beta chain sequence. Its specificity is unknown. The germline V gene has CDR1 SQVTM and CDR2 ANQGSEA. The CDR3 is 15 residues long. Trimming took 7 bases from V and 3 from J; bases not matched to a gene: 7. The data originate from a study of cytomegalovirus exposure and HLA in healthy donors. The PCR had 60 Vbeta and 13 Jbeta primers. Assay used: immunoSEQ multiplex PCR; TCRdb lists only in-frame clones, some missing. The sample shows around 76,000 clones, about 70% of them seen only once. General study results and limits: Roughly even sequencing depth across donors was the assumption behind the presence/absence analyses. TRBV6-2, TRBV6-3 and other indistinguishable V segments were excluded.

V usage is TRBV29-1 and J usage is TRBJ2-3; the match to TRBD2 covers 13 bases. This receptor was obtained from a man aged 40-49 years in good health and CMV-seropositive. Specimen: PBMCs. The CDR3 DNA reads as TGCAGCGGGGGGACTAGCGGGGCTGGTACAGATACGCAGTATTTT. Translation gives CSGGTSGAGTDTQYF.